Presented here are 21 T cell receptor beta chains from one specimen sequenced in a study of cytomegalovirus exposure and HLA in healthy donors. Amplification used 60 Vbeta primers and 13 Jbeta primers. Measured with immunoSEQ multiplex PCR; TCRdb has only the in-frame clones, and not every one. The data contain under 110,000 clones, 76% of them singletons. The sample comprised PBMCs. These receptor sequences come from a man aged 35 to 55 in good health and CMV-seronegative.

The chain uses TRBV19 and TRBJ2-5; TRBD2 matches 12 bases. The germline V gene encodes CDR1 LNHDA and CDR2 SQIVND (reference sequence). The CDR3 is 15 residues long. Trimming at V came to 5 bases and at J to 11 bases, leaving 12 bases not matched to a gene. The CDR3 reads CASSPPTSGGRQQYF. CDR3 sequence (DNA): TGTGCCAGTAGTCCGCCGACTAGCGGGGGACGTCAGCAGTACTTC.

The chain links TRBV28 to TRBJ1-5; TRBD1 might be the D (6 bases). The germline V gene encodes CDR1 MDHEN and CDR2 SYDVKM. This CDR3 has 15 amino acids. V was pared by 9 bases and J by 2 bases, with 17 bases between. CDR3 sequence reads: CASSGALVGNQPQHF. CDR3 DNA: TGTGCCAGTTCAGGGGCCCTGGTGGGCAATCAGCCCCAGCATTTT. The full variable domain, rest sourced from reference TRBV28 and TRBJ1-5, is DVKVTQSSRYLVKRTGEKVFLECVQDMDHENMFWYRQDPGLGLRLIYFSYDVKMKEKGDIPEGYSVSREKKERFSLILESASTNQTSMYLCASSGALVGNQPQHFGDGTRLSIL.

The CDR3 reads CASSLERVEYGYTF. CDR3 in DNA: TGCGCCAGCAGCTTGGAGAGGGTTGAATATGGCTACACCTTC. This sequence joins TRBV5-1 and TRBJ1-2; D is ambiguous. CDR3 size: 14 residues. Germline assignment: CDR1 SGHRS and CDR2 YFSETQ. V was clipped by 0 bases and J by 5 bases, with 11 bases between them.

V and J are TRBV9 and TRBJ1-1; 11 nucleotides line up with TRBD1. This CDR3 contains 15 residues. The germline V gene has CDR1 SGDLS and CDR2 YYNGEE. Trimming cost V 4 bases and J 7 bases; bases outside gene matches: 9. The CDR3 sequence: CASSLEGTGGDEAFF. As DNA, the CDR3 is TGTGCCAGCAGCTTGGAGGGGACAGGGGGTGATGAAGCTTTCTTT. The full variable domain, with the rest looked up from reference TRBV9 and TRBJ1-1, is DSGVTQTPKHLITATGQRVTLRCSPRSGDLSVYWYQQSLDQGLQFLIQYYNGEERAKGNILERFSAQQFPDLHSELNLSSLELGDSALYFCASSLEGTGGDEAFFGQGTRLTVV.

The table lists this clone with a few counts. The CDR3 here is CASSQLAGFTEQFF. CDR3 nucleotide sequence: TGTGCCAGCAGCCAGCTAGCGGGGTTCACTGAGCAGTTCTTC. The rearrangement links TRBV6-1 to TRBJ2-1; TRBD2 agrees at 9 bases. Germline V gives CDR1 MNHNS, CDR2 SASEGT. This CDR3 has 14 residues. The junction had 9 bases not matched to a gene; V was cut back by 6 bases and J by 9 bases.

This sequence joins TRBV21-1 and TRBJ2-3; the table names TRBD1, a call not compared with the DNA. TRBV21-1 is flagged as a pseudogene. This CDR3 region has 16 residues. The chain's CDR3 is CASSKEDRGRTDTQYF. CDR3 coding DNA: TGTGCCAGCAGCAAGGAAGACAGGGGGCGCACAGATACGCAGTATTTT.

This clone turned up a few times. The V call is TRBV11-2, the J call TRBJ2-2, with TRBD2 matching 8 bases. CDR1 SGHAT and CDR2 FQNNGV come from the germline V gene. Germline trimming cut 1 base from V and 0 bases from J; bases unmatched to any gene: 1. The CDR3 runs 16 residues. The chain's CDR3 is CASSLGRGANTGELFF. CDR3 DNA sequence: TGTGCCAGCAGCTTAGGGCGGGGGGCGAACACCGGGGAGCTGTTTTTT.

The chain has TRBV30 and TRBJ1-5, with D perhaps TRBD1 (6 bases). This CDR3 contains 16 residues. V was trimmed by 2 bases and J by 6 bases, leaving 20 bases between them. Germline values: CDR1 GTSNPN, CDR2 SVGIG (reference sequence). CDR3 amino acids: CAWSPGGGGVSQPQHF. In DNA, the CDR3 is TGTGCCTGGAGTCCCGGGGGCGGGGGGGTAAGTCAGCCCCAGCATTTT.

This clone has a handful of counts. The junction differs from germline at one of its ends, possibly a read error. J is TRBJ1-1 and V is TRBV18; D is unclear. Germline V lookup: CDR1 KGHSH, CDR2 LQKENI. The CDR3 runs 13 residues. The CDR3 DNA sequence: TGTGCCAGCTTACCAGAGCGAGGCACTGAAGCTTTCTTT. Its protein is CASLPERGTEAFF. The full variable domain, in which reference TRBV18 and TRBJ1-1 provide the parts outside the CDR3, is NAGVMQNPRHLVRRRGQEARLRCSPMKGHSHVYWYRQLPEEGLKFMVYLQKENIIDESGMPKERFSAEFPKEGPSILRIQQVVRGDSAAYFCASLPERGTEAFFGQGTRLTVV.

This clone showed up just once. The V and J genes are TRBV7-3 and TRBJ2-2; D remains ambiguous. V lost 3 bases and J lost 6, with 2 bases in between. Germline CDR1 and CDR2: SGHTA and FQGTGA. This CDR3 region has 11 residues. CDR3 residues: CASSFAGELFF. The CDR3 nucleotides read TGTGCCAGCAGCTTCGCCGGGGAGCTGTTTTTT.

A few counts support this clone. V usage is TRBV7-2 and J usage is TRBJ2-2; 7 bases agree with TRBD1. With 1 base clipped from V and 9 bases from J, the junction kept 11 bases outside the gene matches. The CDR3 covers 16 residues. CDR1 and CDR2 (germline): SGHTA, FQGNSA. The CDR3: CASSLGRGRLVWELFF. The DNA for the CDR3 is TGTGCCAGCAGCTTAGGAAGGGGGCGCTTAGTTTGGGAGCTGTTTTTT.

The rearrangement links TRBV7-2 to TRBJ2-5; weak D call: TRBD1 (7 bases). CDR1 and CDR2 from the germline V gene are SGHTA and FQGNSA. With 5 bases removed from V and 4 bases from J, the gap between germline ends came to 23 bases. The CDR3 covers 17 residues. The CDR3 sequence is CASSDRRGRGASETQYF. In DNA, the CDR3 is TGTGCCAGCAGCGACCGGAGGGGCAGGGGGGCATCAGAGACCCAGTACTTC.

V gene TRBV28 combines with J gene TRBJ1-5; D is possibly TRBD1 (5 bases). CDR3 length equals 13 residues. Per the germline V gene, CDR1 is MDHEN and CDR2 is SYDVKM. V was cut by 3 bases and J by 4 bases, with 7 bases left in between. The CDR3: CASSLYRNQPQHF. As DNA, the CDR3 is TGTGCCAGCAGTTTGTACAGGAATCAGCCCCAGCATTTT.

This clone was picked up one time. This chain links TRBV4-2 with TRBJ2-4, with D hard to call. The CDR3 has 15 amino acids. Germline V CDR1 and CDR2: LGHNA, YNFKEQ. V was cut by 2 bases and J by 8 bases, with 16 bases left in between. CDR3 amino acids: CASSQKRGDVDIQYF. Written as DNA, the CDR3 is TGTGCCAGCAGCCAAAAGCGAGGAGACGTTGACATTCAGTACTTC.

The rearrangement uses TRBV6-5 and TRBJ1-1, with 10 bases identical to TRBD1. The CDR3 runs to 14 residues. Germline trimming cut 7 bases from V and 5 bases from J; bases unmatched to any gene: 7. Per the germline V gene, CDR1 is MNHEY and CDR2 is SVGAGI. This CDR3 reads CASINDRGRTEAFF. The CDR3, as DNA: TGTGCCAGCATTAATGACAGGGGGCGTACTGAAGCTTTCTTT.

This chain connects TRBV4-2 to TRBJ2-1; TRBD2 matches at 8 bases. There are 15 residues in the CDR3. From germline, CDR1 is LGHNA and CDR2 YNFKEQ. Trimming removed 0 bases from V and 3 bases from J; junction bases left unmatched: 1. CDR3 residues: CASSQDSGNYNEQFF. DNA for the CDR3: TGTGCCAGCAGCCAAGATAGCGGGAACTACAATGAGCAGTTCTTC.

This chain connects TRBV12-2 to TRBJ2-3; the DNA was not used to check the table's D call, TRBD2. TRBV12-2 is given as a pseudogene. This CDR3 has 16 residues. The CDR3 spells CASRWDFTGGPDTQYF. CDR3 sequence (DNA): TGTGCAAGTCGCTGGGATTTTACGGGGGGGCCAGATACGCAGTATTTT.

V usage is TRBV19 and J usage is TRBJ1-2; 7 bases are a match to TRBD1. With V trimmed by 7 bases and J by 4 bases, 3 bases remained unmatched. This CDR3 comprises 12 residues. Germline CDR1 LNHDA, CDR2 SQIVND (reference sequence). The CDR3 is CASTRDSYGYTF. Here the CDR3 DNA reads TGTGCCAGTACTAGGGACAGCTATGGCTACACCTTC. Combining the CDR3 with reference TRBV19 and TRBJ1-2 gives the whole variable domain DGGITQSPKYLFRKEGQNVTLSCEQNLNHDAMYWYRQDPGQGLRLIYYSQIVNDFQKGDIAEGYSVSREKKESFPLTVTSAQKNPTAFYLCASTRDSYGYTFGSGTRLTVV.

The gene calls are TRBV6-5 and TRBJ2-1; D not certain. From germline, CDR1 is MNHEY and CDR2 SVGAGI. Trimming left V 4 bases short and J 7 bases short, with 17 bases between. The CDR3 loop spans 15 amino acids. The CDR3 reads CASSSRLVENNEQFF. CDR3 coding DNA: TGTGCCAGCAGTTCCCGCCTAGTCGAGAATAATGAGCAGTTCTTC.

This sequence joins TRBV2 and TRBJ1-1; 11 bases match TRBD1. This CDR3 region has 14 residues. V shed 6 bases and J 1 base; nucleotides not matched to a gene: 1. Germline CDR1 SNHLY, CDR2 FYNNEI. The CDR3: CASRDRGQNTEAFF. The CDR3 DNA follows: TGTGCCAGCAGGGACAGGGGGCAGAACACTGAAGCTTTCTTT. Full variable domain (outside the CDR3, taken from reference TRBV2 and TRBJ1-1): EPEVTQTPSHQVTQMGQEVILRCVPISNHLYFYWYRQILGQKVEFLVSFYNNEISEKSEIFDDQFSVERPDGSNFTLKIRSTKLEDSAMYFCASRDRGQNTEAFFGQGTRLTVV.

The rearrangement links TRBV5-5 to TRBJ2-1; a weak D match, TRBD1 (7 bases). V lost 4 bases to trimming and J lost 7 bases, with 24 bases between them. The CDR3 is made up of 17 amino acids. In germline, CDR1 is SGHKS, CDR2 YYEKEE (reference sequence). CDR3 residues: CASSRQGGDRVWNEQFF. In DNA, the CDR3 is TGTGCCAGCAGCCGACAGGGAGGAGACAGGGTTTGGAATGAGCAGTTCTTC.